The rows below give T cell receptor beta chains drawn from one sample of a study of PD-1 blockade in classical Hodgkin lymphoma. Repertoires were generated with immunoSEQ multiplex PCR, while TCRdb's copy carries only in-frame clones and drops some. Here the sample spans about 33,000 clones, roughly 76% being singletons. Here the sequenced sample was peripheral blood mononuclear cells (PBMCs), taken before the fourth cycle of nivolumab. Every receptor here comes from a human donor with classical Hodgkin lymphoma. Each CDR3 is given with its conserved first and last residue. The D gene is left open where the match is weak. The size entry is marked missing in some rows and otherwise reads once, few, many or a size class.

abundance	j_gene	v_gene	d_gene	CDR3aa	CDR3nt
few	TRBJ2-7	TRBV6-1	NA	CASSEPRGQTLYEQYF	TGTGCCAGCAGTGAACCAAGGGGTCAAACTCTCTACGAGCAGTACTTC
NA	TRBJ1-1	TRBV5-6	NA	CASSPIMNTEAFF	TGTGCCAGCAGCCCTATCATGAACACTGAAGCTTTCTTT
NA	TRBJ1-1	TRBV10-3	NA	CAISDGTMNTEAFF	TGTGCCATCAGTGATGGCACAATGAACACTGAAGCTTTCTTT
NA	TRBJ2-1	TRBV14	NA	CASSQVPSEQFF	TGTGCCAGCAGCCAAGTTCCGAGTGAGCAGTTCTTC
NA	TRBJ2-7	TRBV13	NA	CASSLSLLPTYEQYF	TGTGCCAGCAGCTTAAGTTTACTGCCTACCTACGAGCAGTACTTC
NA	TRBJ2-7	TRBV6-5	TRBD2	CASRIGAGRDEQYF	TGTGCCAGCAGGATAGGAGCGGGACGAGACGAGCAGTACTTC
NA	TRBJ1-2	TRBV30	NA	CAWSVTGWKYGYTF	TGTGCCTGGAGTGTTACAGGGTGGAAATATGGCTACACCTTC
NA	TRBJ2-1	TRBV4-3	NA	CASSQADRTYNEQFF	TGCGCCAGCAGCCAAGCTGACAGAACCTACAATGAGCAGTTCTTC
NA	TRBJ1-2	TRBV10-3	NA	CAISPGHQNYGYTF	TGTGCCATCAGTCCGGGACATCAGAACTATGGCTACACCTTC
NA	TRBJ2-1	TRBV7-2	TRBD2	CASSLHRLAGQDEQFF	TGTGCCAGCAGCTTACATAGACTAGCGGGCCAGGATGAGCAGTTCTTC
NA	TRBJ1-1	TRBV19	NA	CASSIRSGFFPNTEAFF	TGTGCCAGTAGTATAAGGTCTGGGTTCTTTCCGAACACTGAAGCTTTCTTT
few	TRBJ1-1	TRBV7-2	NA	CASSLGQGSTEAFF	TGTGCCAGCAGCTTAGGGCAGGGAAGCACTGAAGCTTTCTTT
NA	TRBJ1-3	TRBV7-2	NA	CASSSLLANTIYF	TGTGCCAGCAGCTCTCTACTTGCAAACACCATATATTTT
once	TRBJ2-2	TRBV10-3	NA	CATRGREKGSAGELFF	TGTGCCACCAGGGGCCGGGAGAAGGGGTCCGCCGGGGAGCTGTTTTTT
NA	TRBJ2-1	TRBV7-2	TRBD2	CASSEQVGTSGRQFF	TGTGCCAGCAGCGAACAAGTCGGGACTAGCGGACGGCAGTTCTTC
NA	TRBJ1-6	TRBV9	NA	CASSVGSNNSPLHF	TGTGCCAGCAGCGTAGGCAGCAACAATTCACCCCTCCACTTT
NA	TRBJ2-7	TRBV5-6	TRBD1	CASSPTDRGEYF	TGTGCCAGCAGCCCGACCGACAGGGGGGAGTACTTC
NA	TRBJ2-2	TRBV14	NA	CASSRETTGELFF	TGTGCCAGCAGCCGAGAAACGACCGGGGAGCTGTTTTTT
NA	TRBJ2-7	TRBV7-2	TRBD1	CASKPGQGAYEQYF	TGTGCCAGCAAGCCCGGACAGGGAGCCTACGAGCAGTACTTC
NA	TRBJ2-3	TRBV6-4	NA	CASSERPTSTDTQYF	TGTGCCAGCAGTGAGAGACCTACCTCCACAGATACGCAGTATTTT
NA	TRBJ1-1	TRBV9	NA	CASEGGENTEAFF	TGTGCCAGCGAGGGAGGGGAGAACACTGAAGCTTTCTTT
NA	TRBJ1-5	TRBV6-5	NA	CASRLQASNQPQHF	TGTGCCAGCAGGTTACAGGCTAGCAATCAGCCCCAGCATTTT
NA	TRBJ2-7	TRBV27	TRBD1	CASSPLRTGSQEQYF	TGTGCCAGCAGCCCCTTGAGGACAGGGTCTCAGGAGCAGTACTTC
NA	TRBJ1-2	TRBV11-3	TRBD1	CASSSGTGAGYTF	TGTGCCAGCAGCTCCGGGACAGGAGCTGGCTACACCTTC
NA	TRBJ1-5	TRBV27	NA	CASSLLGMKGNQPQHF	TGTGCCAGCAGTTTATTGGGGATGAAGGGCAATCAGCCCCAGCATTTT
few	TRBJ1-6	TRBV6-5	NA	CASSYSRGGAPLHF	TGTGCCAGCAGTTACTCACGGGGGGGCGCGCCCCTCCACTTT
NA	TRBJ2-3	TRBV2	NA	CASSREAQYF	TGTGCCAGCAGCCGTGAGGCGCAGTATTTT
NA	TRBJ1-1	TRBV6-5	NA	CASSSRALLNTEAFF	TGTGCCAGCAGTTCGCGGGCCTTATTGAACACTGAAGCTTTCTTT
NA	TRBJ2-7	TRBV7-2	TRBD1	CASSSVEDRSPYEQYF	TGTGCCAGCAGCTCCGTCGAGGACAGGAGCCCTTACGAGCAGTACTTC
NA	TRBJ2-2	TRBV5-1	TRBD1	CASSLARQGVEGGELFF	TGCGCCAGCAGCTTGGCCCGACAGGGAGTAGAGGGCGGGGAGCTGTTTTTT
NA	TRBJ2-5	TRBV9	TRBD2	CASSVATGGGARETQYF	TGTGCCAGCAGCGTAGCTACCGGCGGGGGGGCCCGGGAGACCCAGTACTTC
NA	TRBJ2-7	TRBV6-6	NA	CASSYSNRGVGEQYF	TGTGCCAGCAGTTACTCGAATAGGGGGGTTGGCGAGCAGTACTTC